The 11 T cell receptor beta chains in this list originate from one sample, sequenced in a study of T cells in Graves' hyperthyroidism and ophthalmopathy. The source material, RNA transcripts, was used to amplify TCR beta CDR3 regions. Carried out on the TCR CDR3, a first-round RT-PCR used the HTBI primer set. TCRdb used MiXCR to reprocess the multiplex PCR reads, holding one entry per CDR3 protein. The table lists some 570,000 distinct CDR3 sequences, more than 13% of them singletons. The sample comprised blood. The receptors derive from a woman aged 18-35 years with Graves' ophthalmopathy.

This clonotype was counted ten times or more. CDR3 amino acids: CSARDFTTGTTEAFF. The CDR3 bases are TGCAGTGCTAGAGATTTTACTACAGGGACCACTGAAGCTTTCTTT. The chain links TRBV20-1 to TRBJ1-1; D may be TRBD1 (6 bases). The CDR3 is 15 amino acids. Germline V gives CDR1 DFQATT, CDR2 SNEGSKA (reference sequence). Trimming left V 0 bases short and J 4 bases short, with 15 bases between.

This clonotype has a count of ten or more. The chain uses TRBV2 and TRBJ2-2, with D possibly being TRBD2 (6 bases). Germline values: CDR1 SNHLY, CDR2 FYNNEI. The CDR3 loop spans 17 amino acids. V lost 1 base to trimming and J lost 0 bases, with 12 bases between them. The chain's CDR3 is CASSEDPSGSNTGELFF. The CDR3 coding sequence is TGTGCCAGCAGTGAAGACCCGAGCGGGTCGAACACCGGGGAGCTGTTTTTT.

This clonotype was observed a few times. The V call is TRBV16, the J call TRBJ1-2; 9 positions agree with TRBD1. V shed 4 bases and J 7 bases; nucleotides not matched to a gene: 7. Germline V gene lookup returns CDR1 KGHSY and CDR2 FQNENV. The CDR3 sequence is 14 residues long. The CDR3, as DNA: TGTGCCAGCAGCCCAGGGACAGGGAAGGGTGGCTACACCTTC. Translating gives CASSPGTGKGGYTF.

This clonotype was counted only a few times. The rearrangement links TRBV30 to TRBJ2-1, with 7 bases lining up with TRBD1. V lost 3 bases and J lost 2; bases outside the gene matches: 10. The CDR3 has 16 residues. The germline gives CDR1 GTSNPN, CDR2 SVGIG (reference sequence). Here the CDR3 DNA reads TGTGCCTGGAGCCTAGGGACAGCTAAACCCTACAATGAGCAGTTCTTC. This encodes CAWSLGTAKPYNEQFF. Together with reference TRBV30 and TRBJ2-1, the CDR3 gives the full variable domain: SQTIHQWPATLVQPVGSPLSLECTVEGTSNPNLYWYRQAAGRGLQLLFYSVGIGQISSEVPQNLSASRPQDRQFILSSKKLLLSDSGFYLCAWSLGTAKPYNEQFFGPGTRLTVL.

This clonotype was detected ten times or more. The chain is built from TRBV28 and TRBJ2-3, with D hard to call. The germline V and J ends were trimmed by 5 bases and 2 bases, with 8 bases remaining between them. Germline CDR1 is MDHEN and CDR2 is SYDVKM. This CDR3 is built from 13 residues. The CDR3 region has the DNA TGTGCCAGCAGTGGGGTGCTCACAGATACGCAGTATTTT. Translated: CASSGVLTDTQYF.

The chain combines TRBV5-1 with TRBJ2-7, with a tentative D call TRBD1 (5 bases). Germline assignment: CDR1 SGHRS and CDR2 YFSETQ. The ends were cut back, 4 bases at V and 7 bases at J, with 15 bases in the middle. The CDR3 consists of 13 residues. This CDR3 reads CASSQPTVEEQYF. In DNA form, the CDR3 reads TGCGCCAGCAGCCAGCCGACAGTCGAGGAGCAGTACTTC. Full variable domain (missing parts from reference TRBV5-1 and TRBJ2-7): KAGVTQTPRYLIKTRGQQVTLSCSPISGHRSVSWYQQTPGQGLQFLFEYFSETQRNKGNFPGRFSGRQFSNSRSEMNVSTLELGDSALYLCASSQPTVEEQYFGPGTRLTVT.

The chain carries TRBV30 and TRBJ1-2; TRBD1 matches 8 bases. The V gene's germline CDR1 is GTSNPN and CDR2 SVGIG (reference sequence). The length of the CDR3 is 12 residues. The V segment lost 5 bases and the J segment 8 bases; nucleotides outside the gene matches: 7. CDR3: CAWGQGDGGYTF. Here the CDR3 DNA reads TGTGCCTGGGGACAGGGTGATGGAGGCTACACCTTC. Supplemented by reference TRBV30 and TRBJ1-2, the full variable domain reads SQTIHQWPATLVQPVGSPLSLECTVEGTSNPNLYWYRQAAGRGLQLLFYSVGIGQISSEVPQNLSASRPQDRQFILSSKKLLLSDSGFYLCAWGQGDGGYTFGSGTRLTVV.

In this sample, this clonotype turned up a few times. The chain links TRBV5-5 to TRBJ1-4; a weak D match, TRBD1 (5 bases). The germline V and J ends were trimmed by 4 bases and 7 bases, with 11 bases remaining between them. This CDR3 spans 13 amino acids. Germline-derived CDR1 and CDR2 are SGHKS and YYEKEE (reference sequence). CDR3 bases: TGTGCCAGCAGCCCGCAGGGTCGTGAAAAACTGTTTTTT. Its protein is CASSPQGREKLFF.

The chain carries TRBV4-1 and TRBJ2-1, with D maybe TRBD2 (6 bases). V lost 3 bases and J lost 8, with 17 bases in between. Germline values: CDR1 MGHRA, CDR2 YSYEKL. The CDR3 totals 15 residues. The CDR3 DNA sequence: TGCGCCAGCAGCCATCCCACGGGAGTTGGGGATGAGCAGTTCTTC. Translated, it gives CASSHPTGVGDEQFF.

The table lists this clonotype with a few counts. V gene TRBV4-1 combines with J gene TRBJ2-7; no clear D. The V and J ends lost 7 bases and 0 bases respectively, with 7 bases between them. The CDR3 sequence is 12 residues long. From germline, CDR1 is MGHRA and CDR2 YSYEKL. CDR3 DNA: TGCGCCAGCACCTCCGACTCCTACGAGCAGTACTTC. This encodes CASTSDSYEQYF.

For this clonotype: This clone may be a read error of a much larger clone one base away. The conserved closing phenylalanine or tryptophan is absent in this CDR3, likely reflecting a read error. This rearrangement joins TRBV12-3 or TRBV12-4 to TRBJ2-7; 14 nucleotides line up with TRBD2. V gave up 6 bases and J gave up 3 bases; unmatched junction bases: 10. The CDR3 has 17 residues. CDR3 protein: CASSPPGTSGRSYEQYL. The CDR3 DNA follows: TGTGCCAGCAGCCCCCCCGGGACTAGCGGGAGAAGCTACGAGCAGTACCTC.